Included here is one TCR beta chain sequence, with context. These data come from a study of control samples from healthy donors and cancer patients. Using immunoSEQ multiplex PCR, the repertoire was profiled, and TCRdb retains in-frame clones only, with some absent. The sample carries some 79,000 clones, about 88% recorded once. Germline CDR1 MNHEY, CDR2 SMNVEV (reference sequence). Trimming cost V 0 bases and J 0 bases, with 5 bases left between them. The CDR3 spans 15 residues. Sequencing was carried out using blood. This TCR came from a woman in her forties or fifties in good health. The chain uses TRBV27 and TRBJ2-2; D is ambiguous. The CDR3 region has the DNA TGTGCCAGCAGTTTATCGGCCGCGAACACCGGGGAGCTGTTTTTT. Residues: CASSLSAANTGELFF.